This T cell receptor (beta chain) was recovered during a study of yellow fever vaccine responses in identical twins (dated by TCRdb to the late 2010s). Study-level background: Focusing on identical twins, the study followed the T cell clones that responded to the vaccine, and did so with precision.

Points the paper makes about the study in general: The authors reported that the T cell response to vaccination in identical twins appeared partly convergent and partly personalized.

A remark on this clonotype: Its binding antigen is unknown. It has no much larger one-base neighbor in the sample; base qualities were not kept.

From the cysteine up to the phenylalanine, the CDR3 has a length of 14 residues. CDR3 DNA only is kept here, 42 bases in frame from base 1. The germline V gene provides CDR1 SGHNT and CDR2 YENEEA. V lost 1 base and J lost 8 bases, and the count of bases not matched to a germline gene is 6. Libraries were constructed by RT-PCR. Sequencing used an Illumina HiSeq 2500. The raw public reads went through TCRdb reprocessing: fastp at Q25, MiXCR clone calling, in-frame beta chains kept. Every entry covers one CDR3 protein and lists the most common genes and DNA from its rows. This sample has some 20,000 distinct CDR3 sequences in its table, and under 80% of those were observed once. The ten largest clones capture roughly 5% of the sample.

The sequence came from a woman in her late teens or twenties who received the yellow fever vaccine. Donor details come from another sample of the same person, matched by shared clones. This material consisted of T cells from blood (PBMCs), unsorted or a sorted subset (not recorded which), taken before or after yellow fever vaccination (not recorded which). The V and J genes are TRBV11-3 and TRBJ1-2; 8 of the junction bases match TRBD1. The DNA is as follows: TGTGCCAGCAGCTTAGGTTGGACAGGGTTAGGCTACACCTTC. This gives the protein CASSLGWTGLGYTF.